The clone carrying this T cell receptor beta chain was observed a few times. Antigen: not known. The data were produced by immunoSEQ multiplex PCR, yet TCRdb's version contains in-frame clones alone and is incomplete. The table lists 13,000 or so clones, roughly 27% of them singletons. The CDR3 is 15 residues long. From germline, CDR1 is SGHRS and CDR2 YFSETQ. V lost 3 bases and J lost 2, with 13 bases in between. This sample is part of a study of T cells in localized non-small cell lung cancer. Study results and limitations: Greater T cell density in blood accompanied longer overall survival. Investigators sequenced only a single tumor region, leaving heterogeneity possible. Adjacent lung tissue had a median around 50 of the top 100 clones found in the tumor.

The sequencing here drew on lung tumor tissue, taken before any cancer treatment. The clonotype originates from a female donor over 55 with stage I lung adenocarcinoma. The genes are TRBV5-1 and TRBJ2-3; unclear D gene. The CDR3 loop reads CASSSRTEITDTQYF. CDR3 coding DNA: TGCGCCAGCAGCTCCCGGACGGAGATCACAGATACGCAGTATTTT.